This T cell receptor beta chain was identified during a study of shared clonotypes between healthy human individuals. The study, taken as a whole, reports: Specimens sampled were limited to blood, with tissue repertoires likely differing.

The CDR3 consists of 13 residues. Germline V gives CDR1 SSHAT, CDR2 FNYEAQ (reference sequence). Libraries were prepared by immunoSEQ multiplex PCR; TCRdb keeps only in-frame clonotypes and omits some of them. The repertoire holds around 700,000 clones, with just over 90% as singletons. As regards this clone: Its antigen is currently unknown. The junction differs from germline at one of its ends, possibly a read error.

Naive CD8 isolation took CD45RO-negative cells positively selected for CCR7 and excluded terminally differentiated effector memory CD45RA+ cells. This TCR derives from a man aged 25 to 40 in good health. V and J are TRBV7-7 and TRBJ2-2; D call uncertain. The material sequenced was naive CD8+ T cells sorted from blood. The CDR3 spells CASSFGPAGELFF. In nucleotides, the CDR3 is TGTGCTAGCAGCTTCGGACCTGCCGGGGAGCTGTTTTTT.